This T cell receptor beta chain was identified during a study of T cells in Graves' hyperthyroidism and ophthalmopathy (dated by TCRdb to between 2017 and 2020). General notes on the study: Peripheral blood samples were taken at initial diagnosis, before any treatment was given. In roughly six Graves' hyperthyroidism patients, the study also compared T-cell repertoires from thyroid tissue with T-cell repertoires from blood. The paper describes TCR Vbeta CDR3 sequencing of 140 or so peripheral blood samples, made up of 43 ophthalmopathy patients, 70 to 75 hyperthyroidism patients and 17 progressor patients. For training and testing, the approximately 92 patients in the discovery cohort were randomly divided in a 7:3 ratio. After blood sampling, hyperthyroidism patients were treated with methimazole at a starting dose of 30 mg daily, and ophthalmopathy patients were treated with high-dose intravenous methylprednisolone. Prospective prediction of ophthalmopathy was tested in an independent validation cohort of 18 to 20 hyperthyroidism patients and roughly 16 patients who later progressed to ophthalmopathy. To identify distinguishing TCR V-J signatures, a discovery cohort of roughly 100 patients was used, comprising 40 to 45 with Graves' ophthalmopathy and 57 with stable Graves' hyperthyroidism.

Ten or more counts support this clonotype. No antigen is known for it. No base qualities exist here, and no much larger clone lies one base off it. Graves' hyperthyroidism was defined as stable when no progression to ophthalmopathy occurred over 18 months of follow-up. Hyperthyroidism patients were newly diagnosed, had a disease duration of under 2 months, and were aged 18 to 65 years. Patients with uncontrolled infections, other autoimmune diseases, pregnancy or lactation were excluded. Clinical symptoms, serum thyroxine and TRAb, thyroid ultrasound, and orbital computed tomography formed the basis for the diagnoses. PBMCs were separated from about 10 ml of fresh peripheral blood using Ficoll-Paque density gradient centrifugation. Total RNA was extracted using Trizol reagent, and RNA quality was assessed on an Agilent 2100 Bioanalyzer. Beyond this particular receptor, the publication reports: In validation, the model predicted progression to ophthalmopathy with over 60% sensitivity and less than 75% specificity, a median of around 6.6 months before onset. Sample size was not statistically predetermined, and investigators were not blinded to group allocation. Most expanded thyroid clonotypes (frequency above 0.001) were also detected in blood, suggesting blood repertoires may reflect thyroid immune responses. Ophthalmopathy was separated from stable hyperthyroidism by a 13 V-J signature model, with over 85% sensitivity and roughly 81% specificity obtained in cross-validation and 80%/75% obtained in testing.

The TCR beta CDR3 regions were amplified from RNA transcripts. A first-round RT-PCR of the TCR CDR3 used the HTBI primer set with the Qiagen OneStep RT-PCR kit. A second multiplex PCR round built the libraries, followed by size selection and purification. Sequencing of the libraries was done on an Illumina HiSeq2000 using paired-end 100 bp reads. On the authors' methods: SOAPnuke was used to process the raw data, removing reads that contained adapters or uncalled bases, had a mean Phred below 15, or lacked an exact match to the constant primer or identifier. COPE v1.2.5 was used to merge high-quality paired reads, and clonotypes were defined as unique nucleotide sequences. Clonotypes were aligned to IMGT TRBV, TRBD and TRBJ reference segments using MiTCR v1.1. Analysis was restricted to V-J combinations with a frequency above 0.0001, which covered 99.2% of repertoires. The TCS score was defined as the ratio of F50 (clonal expansion) to E x V (chaos), calculated using BLOSUM62-based TCRdist between CDR3 peptides within each V-J. Welch's t-statistics and random forest reduced 514 V-J features to roughly 13, which were used in a naive Bayes classifier (R e1071). TCRdb handled the public reads itself, with Q25 trimming in fastp and clone calling in MiXCR, and kept productive beta chains. Each record represents a unique CDR3 protein, reported with the most common genes and DNA among its rows. TCRdb assigned the V and J calls; the authors' analysis was not used. A total of about 550,000 distinct CDR3 sequences appear in this sample, around 20% of them only once. The leading ten clones occupy roughly 29% of the sample.

V drops 4 bases and J drops 2 bases, leaving 9 bases in between. The germline V gene yields KGHSH for CDR1 and LQKENI for CDR2. The CDR3 sequence holds 13 residues, the cysteine and phenylalanine included. Only CDR3 DNA is held: 39 bases, read in frame from base 1. This receptor was obtained from a young man with Graves' hyperthyroidism. The V and J segments used are TRBV18 and TRBJ2-7, with the identity of the D gene unclear. Sequencing input: blood. The sequenced DNA is TGTGCCAGCTCACGGCAAGACCCCTACGAGCAGTACTTC. Translation gives CASSRQDPYEQYF.